These 11 T cell receptor beta chains originate from one sample sequenced in a study of blood T cell repertoires in COVID-19. Assay: immunoSEQ multiplex PCR; the TCRdb copy retains only in-frame clones and omits some. The sample holds approximately 500,000 clones, approximately 88% seen once. Sequenced input: PBMCs or T cells enriched from blood (not recorded which). Source of these receptors: a woman in her thirties or forties who had recovered from COVID-19.

This chain joins TRBV15 and TRBJ1-5; no reliable D call. The CDR3 runs to 14 residues. The V gene lost 5 bases and the J gene lost 6 bases, with 14 bases spanning the gap. CDR1 LNHNV and CDR2 YYDKDF come from the germline V gene (reference sequence). The CDR3 sequence is CATSPGGGGQPQHF. CDR3 DNA sequence: TGTGCCACCAGCCCTGGCGGAGGCGGTCAGCCCCAGCATTTT.

Comments on this clone: Other DNA sequences in this specimen translate into the identical CDR3. In nucleotides, the CDR3 is TGTGCCAGCAGCCCCCACAGGGGTATGAACACTGAAGCTTTCTTT. It encodes CASSPHRGMNTEAFF. The V and J genes are TRBV3-1 (or the pseudogene TRBV3-2) and TRBJ1-1; 7 bases are shared with TRBD1. The V gene's germline CDR1 is LGHDT and CDR2 YNNKEL (reference sequence). V trimming: 4 bases; J trimming: 0 bases; junction bases outside the gene matches: 5. The CDR3 consists of 15 residues.

V gene TRBV11-2 combines with J gene TRBJ2-7, with D unresolved. Per germline, CDR1 SGHAT and CDR2 FQNNGV. This CDR3 has 14 amino acids. V lost 5 bases and J 0 bases, leaving 11 bases between the germline ends. The CDR3 bases are TGTGCCAGCAGCCCAGAGGCAGCCTCCTACGAGCAGTACTTC. Protein sequence: CASSPEAASYEQYF.

This clone was recorded only once. The genes are TRBV5-4 and TRBJ1-5, with 10 bases lining up with TRBD1. Trimming at V came to 4 bases and at J to 3 bases, leaving 7 bases not matched to a gene. The CDR3 totals 16 residues. CDR1 SGHNT and CDR2 YYREEE come from the germline V gene (reference sequence). CDR3 DNA sequence: TGTGCCAGCAGCCAATACGGGACAGGGGACAATCAGCCCCAGCATTTT. Translated, it gives CASSQYGTGDNQPQHF.

The J gene is TRBJ1-1, the V gene TRBV5-6, with D possibly matching TRBD1 (6 bases). Trimming removed 4 bases from V and 5 bases from J, with 18 bases in between. CDR1 and CDR2 from the germline V gene are SGHDT and YYEEEE. This CDR3 region has 15 residues. The CDR3 loop is CASSLPSPGATEAFF. DNA of the CDR3: TGTGCCAGCAGCCTTCCCAGCCCAGGGGCAACTGAAGCTTTCTTT.

The chain employs TRBV7-2 and TRBJ2-1; 7 bases are shared with TRBD2. J lost 5 bases, V lost 5 bases, and 12 bases had no gene match. Germline V CDR1 and CDR2: SGHTA, FQGNSA. The CDR3 is made up of 16 amino acids. Written as DNA, the CDR3 is TGTGCCAGCAGCCCAGCCCCAACGGGACTACACAATGAGCAGTTCTTC. It specifies CASSPAPTGLHNEQFF. Full variable domain (rest looked up from reference TRBV7-2 and TRBJ2-1): GAGVSQSPSNKVTEKGKDVELRCDPISGHTALYWYRQSLGQGLEFLIYFQGNSAPDKSGLPSDRFSAERTGGSVSTLTIQRTQQEDSAVYLCASSPAPTGLHNEQFFGPGTRLTVL.

There are a few counts of this clone. The chain employs TRBV30 and TRBJ1-3, with 8 bases matching TRBD1. V was pared by 3 bases and J by 11 bases, with 9 bases of the junction left unmatched. This CDR3 has 13 amino acids. Germline CDR1 is GTSNPN and CDR2 is SVGIG (reference sequence). For the CDR3, the DNA is TGTGCCTGGAGAGTTGACAGGGGTTTCGCCATATATTTT. Protein product: CAWRVDRGFAIYF.

The chain is built from TRBV29-1 and TRBJ2-1, with TRBD2 matching over 7 bases. The CDR3 is 13 residues long. The germline V gene encodes CDR1 SQVTM and CDR2 ANQGSEA. The trim removed 3 bases at V and 6 bases at J, leaving 5 bases unmatched. CDR3 loop: CSVELADVNEQFF. CDR3 in DNA: TGCAGCGTTGAGCTAGCGGATGTCAATGAGCAGTTCTTC.

The chain employs TRBV5-4 and TRBJ1-1, with a possible D match to TRBD1 (6 bases). The CDR3 extends over 15 amino acids. The germline V gene has CDR1 SGHNT and CDR2 YYREEE (reference sequence). The V end was cut by 0 bases, the J end by 4 bases, with 13 bases between. The CDR3 nucleotides are TGTGCCAGCAGCTTGGGCGGGGGCTTGGGCACTGAAGCTTTCTTT. This sequence encodes CASSLGGGLGTEAFF.

The chain carries TRBV4-2 and TRBJ2-1; the D gene is possibly TRBD1 (5 bases). The germline V gene encodes CDR1 LGHNA and CDR2 YNFKEQ. The CDR3 has 13 amino acids. The V gene lost 0 bases and the J gene lost 10 bases, with 10 bases spanning the gap. The CDR3 nucleotides read TGTGCCAGCAGCCAAGATTTAGCAGGGGAGCAGTTCTTC. Its protein product is CASSQDLAGEQFF.

This clone was counted only a few times. DNA for the CDR3: TGTGCCAGCAGCCCGCCGGTCGGACTGACCTACAATGAGCAGTTCTTC. Amino acids: CASSPPVGLTYNEQFF. V is TRBV11-2 and J is TRBJ2-1; tentatively, D is TRBD2 (5 bases). The germline gives CDR1 SGHAT, CDR2 FQNNGV. V shed 5 bases and J shed 2 bases, with 16 bases lying between them. The CDR3 runs 16 residues.